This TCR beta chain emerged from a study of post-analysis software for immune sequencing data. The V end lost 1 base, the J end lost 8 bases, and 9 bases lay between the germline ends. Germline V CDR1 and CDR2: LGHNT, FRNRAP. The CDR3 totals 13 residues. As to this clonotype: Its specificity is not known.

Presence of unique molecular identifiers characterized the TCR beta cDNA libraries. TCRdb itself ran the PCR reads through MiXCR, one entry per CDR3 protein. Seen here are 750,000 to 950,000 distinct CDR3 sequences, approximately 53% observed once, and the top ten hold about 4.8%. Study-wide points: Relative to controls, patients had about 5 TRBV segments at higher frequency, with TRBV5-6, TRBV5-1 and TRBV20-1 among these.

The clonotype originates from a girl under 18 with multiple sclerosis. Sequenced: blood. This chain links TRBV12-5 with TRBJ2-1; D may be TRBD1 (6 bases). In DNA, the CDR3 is TGTGCTAGTGGTTTGGGCAACAGGGATGAGCAGTTCTTC. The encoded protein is CASGLGNRDEQFF.